Sequencing of this T cell receptor (beta chain) was carried out in a study of shared clonotypes between healthy human individuals. Profiling relied on immunoSEQ multiplex PCR, and the TCRdb table lists in-frame clones only, not all of them. The repertoire holds 1.5 million to 1.9 million clones, with around 98% as singletons. Points on this clone: The sample has other DNA sequences that encode this CDR3 too.

Trimming shortened V by 4 bases and J by 1 base, and 7 bases separated the two germline ends. Germline CDR1 SNHLY, CDR2 FYNNEI. This CDR3 spans 13 amino acids. This clonotype was sampled from a man aged 25 to 45 in good health. This rearrangement joins TRBV2 to TRBJ2-5; D remains unclear. Sequences were obtained from naive CD4+ T cells sorted from blood. Subset described: CD45RA+ positively selected. This CDR3 reads CASSGGFQETQYF. CDR3 bases: TGTGCCAGCAGTGGGGGATTCCAAGAGACCCAGTACTTC.